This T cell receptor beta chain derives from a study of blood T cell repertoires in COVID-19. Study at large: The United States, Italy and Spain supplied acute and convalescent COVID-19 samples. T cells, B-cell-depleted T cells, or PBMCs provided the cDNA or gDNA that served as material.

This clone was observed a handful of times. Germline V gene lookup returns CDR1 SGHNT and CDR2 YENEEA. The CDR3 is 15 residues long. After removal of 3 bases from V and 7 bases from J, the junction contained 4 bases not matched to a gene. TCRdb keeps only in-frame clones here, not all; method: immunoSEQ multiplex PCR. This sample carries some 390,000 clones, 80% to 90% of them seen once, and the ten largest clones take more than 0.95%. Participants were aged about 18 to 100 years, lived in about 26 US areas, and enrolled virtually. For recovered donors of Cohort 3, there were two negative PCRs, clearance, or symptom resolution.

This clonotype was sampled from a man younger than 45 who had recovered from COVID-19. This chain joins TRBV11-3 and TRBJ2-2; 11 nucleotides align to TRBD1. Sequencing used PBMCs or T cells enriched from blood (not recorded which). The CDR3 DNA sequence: TGTGCCAGCAGCTTGGACAGGGGGCCTCACGGGGAGCTGTTTTTT. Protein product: CASSLDRGPHGELFF.